This TCR beta chain was captured by sequencing in a study of blood T cell repertoires in COVID-19. Study-level background: Italy, Spain and the United States were the sources of the convalescent and acute COVID-19 samples.

The germline gives CDR1 SNHLY, CDR2 FYNNEI. The junction had 5 bases not matched to a gene; V was cut back by 7 bases and J by 7 bases. This CDR3 is 13 amino acids long. In the original workflow: Quantification of nucleated cells was approximated via reference gene primer amplification. Libraries were prepared by immunoSEQ multiplex PCR; TCRdb keeps only in-frame clonotypes and omits some of them. V and J calls and clone size are as listed in that table; D and trimming were resolved from the DNA. Seen here are about 150,000 clones, 84% observed once, and the top ten hold approximately 9%. This sequence joins TRBV2 and TRBJ2-1; 9 bases agree with TRBD2. The receptor was derived from a man aged 25 to 40 with COVID-19, enrolled during active disease. Sequencing used peripheral blood. The DNA for the CDR3 is TGTGCCAGCACCCCTAGCGGGATGAATGAGCAGTTCTTC. This translates into CASTPSGMNEQFF.